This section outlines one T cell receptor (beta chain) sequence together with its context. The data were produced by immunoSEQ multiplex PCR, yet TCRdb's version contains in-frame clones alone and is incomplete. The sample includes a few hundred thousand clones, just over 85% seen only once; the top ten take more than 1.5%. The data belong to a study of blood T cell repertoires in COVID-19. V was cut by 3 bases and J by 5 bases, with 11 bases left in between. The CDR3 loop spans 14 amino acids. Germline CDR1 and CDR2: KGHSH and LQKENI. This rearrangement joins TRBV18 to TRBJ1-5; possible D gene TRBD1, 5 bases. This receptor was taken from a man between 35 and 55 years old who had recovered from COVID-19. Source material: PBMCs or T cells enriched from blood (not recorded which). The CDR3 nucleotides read TGTGCCAGCTCACCGTACGGAGGGGATCAGCCCCAGCATTTT. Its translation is CASSPYGGDQPQHF.